Shown below are 10 T cell receptor beta chains from a single sample sequenced in a study of shared clonotypes between healthy human individuals. The table came from immunoSEQ multiplex PCR; TCRdb's copy has only in-frame clones and leaves some out. The repertoire holds some 2,500,000 clones, with approximately 94% as singletons. The sample was naive CD4+ T cells from PBMCs. The subset is: CD45RA+ positively selected. These receptor sequences come from a man younger than 35 in good health. Some clones in this sample may be carry-over from other donors' samples.

This chain links TRBV19 with TRBJ1-4, with 8 bases that match TRBD1. The V gene's germline CDR1 is LNHDA and CDR2 SQIVND (reference sequence). There are 15 residues in the CDR3. J lost 5 bases, V lost 6 bases, and 8 bases had no gene match. The CDR3 DNA sequence: TGTGCCAGTAGCGGACAGGGTTGGGGAAATGAAAAACTGTTTTTT. Translating gives CASSGQGWGNEKLFF.

The rearrangement links TRBV13 to TRBJ1-1; the D gene is possibly TRBD1 (6 bases). Germline lookup yields CDR1 PRHDT and CDR2 FYEKMQ (reference sequence). The CDR3 sequence is 18 residues long. The germline V and J ends were trimmed by 0 bases and 0 bases, with 17 bases remaining between them. CDR3 residues: CASSLGRGTGFMNTEAFF. The CDR3 DNA reads TGTGCCAGCAGCTTAGGCCGTGGTACAGGGTTCATGAACACTGAAGCTTTCTTT.

The chain links TRBV5-1 to TRBJ1-4; TRBD1 matches at 12 bases. Germline values: CDR1 SGHRS, CDR2 YFSETQ. The junction had 12 bases not matched to a gene; V was cut back by 4 bases and J by 5 bases. The length of the CDR3 is 18 residues. CDR3 DNA sequence: TGCGCCAGCAGCGCCGAACCGGGACAGGGGGCCATAAATGAAAAACTGTTTTTT. Its translation is CASSAEPGQGAINEKLFF.

V usage is TRBV6-1 and J usage is TRBJ1-3, with D unclear. Trimming removed 4 bases from V and 0 bases from J, with 10 bases in between. There are 15 residues in the CDR3. Germline values: CDR1 MNHNS, CDR2 SASEGT. The chain's CDR3 is CASSGSESSGNTIYF. CDR3 bases: TGTGCCAGCAGTGGGAGTGAATCCTCTGGAAACACCATATATTTT.

The chain has TRBV7-3 and TRBJ1-5; weak D call: TRBD1 (6 bases). From germline, CDR1 is SGHTA and CDR2 FQGTGA. This CDR3 is 16 amino acids long. CDR3 coding DNA: TGTGAGGAACGGACAGTCATTACTTATAGCAATCAGCCCCAGCATTTT. It yields the protein CEERTVITYSNQPQHF.

The chain links TRBV9 to TRBJ2-2; a possible D gene is TRBD2 (6 bases). V lost 0 bases, J lost 5 bases, and 17 bases lay in between. Germline assignment: CDR1 SGDLS and CDR2 YYNGEE. This CDR3 is built from 17 residues. As DNA, the CDR3 is TGTGCCAGCAGCGTAGGGGTGGGGCTAGCGAGGACCGGGGAGCTGTTTTTT. As protein: CASSVGVGLARTGELFF.

The chain recombines TRBV25-1 with TRBJ2-7; D possibly uses TRBD1 or TRBD2 (5 bases each). The CDR3 totals 17 residues. V gave up 0 bases and J gave up 0 bases, with 15 bases separating them. Germline loops: CDR1 MGHDK, CDR2 SYGVNS. The CDR3 region is CASSEYKPGRSSYEQYF. The CDR3 region has the DNA TGTGCCAGCAGTGAATACAAACCGGGACGGAGCTCCTACGAGCAGTACTTC.

This clone has only one observation. CDR3 residues: CASSPGTGKYLRSYNEQFF. The CDR3 DNA reads TGTGCCAGCTCACCAGGGACGGGGAAGTACCTTAGATCCTACAATGAGCAGTTCTTC. The V call is TRBV18, the J call TRBJ2-1, with D possibly being TRBD1 or TRBD2 (5 bases each). V lost 2 bases to trimming and J lost 1 base, with 21 bases between them. This CDR3 contains 19 residues. From germline, CDR1 is KGHSH and CDR2 LQKENI.

This clone was counted between two and nine times. CDR3 loop: CASSLLVGSRLFF. The CDR3 region has the DNA TGTGCCAGCAGCTTACTTGTCGGGAGTAGGCTGTTTTTT. This chain connects TRBV11-3 to TRBJ2-2; D is perhaps TRBD2 (6 bases). V was trimmed by 2 bases and J by 13 bases, leaving 14 bases between them. The CDR3 sequence is 13 residues long. CDR1 is SGHNT and CDR2 is YENEEA in the germline V gene. The variable domain in full, completed from reference TRBV11-3 and TRBJ2-2, reads EAGVVQSPRYKIIEKKQPVAFWCNPISGHNTLYWYLQNLGQGPELLIRYENEEAVDDSQLPKDRFSAERLKGVDSTLKIQPAELGDSAVYLCASSLLVGSRLFFGEGSRLTVL.

This clone was detected a few times. V gene TRBV7-8 combines with J gene TRBJ1-5, with D possibly matching TRBD1 (5 bases). The germline V gene encodes CDR1 SGHVS and CDR2 FQNEAQ. The CDR3 is 15 residues long. Trimming pared 1 base from V and 6 bases from J, leaving 13 bases between. The CDR3 is CASSLGRANSQPQHF. CDR3 DNA sequence: TGTGCCAGCAGCTTAGGCAGGGCGAATAGTCAGCCCCAGCATTTT.